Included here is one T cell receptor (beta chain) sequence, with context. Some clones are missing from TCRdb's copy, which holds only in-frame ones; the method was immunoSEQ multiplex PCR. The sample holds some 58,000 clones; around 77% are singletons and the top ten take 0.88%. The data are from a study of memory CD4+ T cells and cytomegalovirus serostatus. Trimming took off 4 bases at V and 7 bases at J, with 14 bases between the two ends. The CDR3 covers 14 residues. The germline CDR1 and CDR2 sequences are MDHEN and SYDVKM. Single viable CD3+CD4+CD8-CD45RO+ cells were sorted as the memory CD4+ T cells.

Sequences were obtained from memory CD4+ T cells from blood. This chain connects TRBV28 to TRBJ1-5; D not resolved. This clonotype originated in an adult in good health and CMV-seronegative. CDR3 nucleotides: TGTGCCAGCAGTTCGGACGTAGGAGACCAGCCCCAGCATTTT. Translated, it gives CASSSDVGDQPQHF.